This TCR beta chain was identified during a study of vaccination and CD4 T cells after COVID-19. Oncomine TCR Beta short-read sequencing was applied to DNA from cultured CD4+ T cells. Each CDR3 protein is one row after TCRdb ran MiXCR on the PCR reads. The table records approximately 16,000 distinct CDR3 sequences, 78% of them present only once. With V trimmed by 6 bases and J by 9 bases, 10 bases remained unmatched. The CDR3 extends over 14 amino acids. Germline lookup yields CDR1 MNHNS and CDR2 SASEGT. Regarding this clonotype: Its antigen is unidentified.

Broader study findings: Vaccine-specific clones numbering 304 of 307 showed spike mono-reactivity in convalescent patients.

Documented treatment: approximately 9-day PBMC culture with coronavirus spike peptide pools or control peptides (ViraFEST assay). The ViraFEST method relied on peptide pools to expand antigen-specific T cells, followed by TCR sequencing. The medium had half its volume replaced with fresh IL-2 medium on days 3 and 7. The material was CD4+ T cells from blood, cultured in vitro, obtained after SARS-CoV-2 vaccination. This chain connects TRBV6-1 to TRBJ2-1; 8 bases line up with TRBD2. The TCR comes from a human donor who received a COVID-19 vaccine. The CDR3 DNA follows: TGTGCCAGCAGGGGACTAGGGCAGGAGGGTGAGCAGTTCTTC. Encoded protein: CASRGLGQEGEQFF.